A selection of T cell receptor beta chains follows, all from one sample in a study of regulatory T cells in long-lasting Graves disease. MiXCR, applied by TCRdb to the multiplex PCR reads, yields one record per CDR3 protein. This sample has over 500,000 distinct CDR3 sequences, with 16% found just once. The same data also went into a second study, on T cells in Graves' hyperthyroidism and ophthalmopathy.

The specimen comprised peripheral blood mononuclear cells (PBMCs), sampled at new diagnosis, from a patient treated with antithyroid drugs. Receptor source: a woman in her 30s with Graves disease. CDR3s include the opening cysteine and the closing phenylalanine or tryptophan. Fields, in order: D gene, J gene, V gene, clone size, CDR3 DNA, CDR3 protein. The D gene is left open where the match is weak. Size tells how often a clone was seen (once, few, many) or the class of an expanded clone, and some rows leave it out.

>NA|TRBJ1-5|TRBV20-1|NA
TGCAGTGCTAGAGAGGGGAGGGCCCGGGCGGATCAGCCCCAGCATTTT
CSAREGRARADQPQHF
>NA|TRBJ2-1|TRBV28|many
TGTGCCAGCACCCGGGGGTTCTACAATGAGCAGTTCTTC
CASTRGFYNEQFF
>NA|TRBJ2-3|TRBV7-3|many
TGTGCCAGCAGCCCCGAGCCCAGGGACAGCACAGATACGCAGTATTTT
CASSPEPRDSTDTQYF
>NA|TRBJ2-2|TRBV12-3/TRBV12-4|many
TGTGCCAGCATCCGTGGCGGGATGGGGGAGCTGTTTTTT
CASIRGGMGELFF
>NA|TRBJ2-2|TRBV2|few
TGTGCCAACAGCGAGCGGACCGGGGAGCTGTTTTTT
CANSERTGELFF
>NA|TRBJ1-2|TRBV9|few
TGTGCCAGCAGCGTAGGTGCGGAGGGTCTCTCTGGCTACACCTTC
CASSVGAEGLSGYTF
>NA|TRBJ1-2|TRBV28|many
TGTGCCAGCAGTTGGAACTATGGCTACACCTTC
CASSWNYGYTF
>NA|TRBJ2-7|TRBV10-3|many
TGTGCCATCAGGGAGGCCGGGGGTACGAAGCAGTACTTC
CAIREAGGTKQYF
>NA|TRBJ1-2|TRBV10-3|NA
TGTGCCATCAGTGAGTTGTCAGGCGATGGCTACACCTTC
CAISELSGDGYTF
>NA|TRBJ2-2|TRBV7-9|many
TGTGCCAGCATCCGTCAGGCCACCGGGGAGCTGTTTTTT
CASIRQATGELFF